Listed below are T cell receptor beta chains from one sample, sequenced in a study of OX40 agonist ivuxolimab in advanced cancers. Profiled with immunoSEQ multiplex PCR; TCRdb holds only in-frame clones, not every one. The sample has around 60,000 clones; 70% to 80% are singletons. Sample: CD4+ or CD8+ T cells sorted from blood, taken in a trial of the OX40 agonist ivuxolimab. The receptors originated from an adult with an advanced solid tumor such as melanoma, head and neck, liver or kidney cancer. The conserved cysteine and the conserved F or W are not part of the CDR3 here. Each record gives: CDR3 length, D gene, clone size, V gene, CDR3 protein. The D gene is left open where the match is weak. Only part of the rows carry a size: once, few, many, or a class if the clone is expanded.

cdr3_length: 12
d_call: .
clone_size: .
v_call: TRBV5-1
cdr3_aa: ASSFSSDNEKLF

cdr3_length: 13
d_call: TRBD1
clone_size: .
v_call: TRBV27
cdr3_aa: ASSRDRGIQGTQY

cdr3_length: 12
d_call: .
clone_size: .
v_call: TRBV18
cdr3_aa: ASSLDRSQETQY

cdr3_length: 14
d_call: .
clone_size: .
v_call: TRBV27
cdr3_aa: ASSLLGPRGVNEQY

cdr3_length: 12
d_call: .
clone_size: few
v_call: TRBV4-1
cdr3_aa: ASRRTGLEETQY

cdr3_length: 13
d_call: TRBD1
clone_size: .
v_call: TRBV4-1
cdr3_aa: ASSQAPPQGQKLF

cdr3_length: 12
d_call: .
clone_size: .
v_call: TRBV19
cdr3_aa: ASSIGTPLYEQY

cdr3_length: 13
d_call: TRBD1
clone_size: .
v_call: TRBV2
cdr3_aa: ASSWGQLTNQPQH

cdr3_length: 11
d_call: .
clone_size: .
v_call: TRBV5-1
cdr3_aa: ASSLLVSYEQY

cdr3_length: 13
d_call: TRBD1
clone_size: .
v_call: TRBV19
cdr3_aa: ASSQQGAENNEQF

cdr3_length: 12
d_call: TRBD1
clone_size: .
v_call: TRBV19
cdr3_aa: ASSRQGSTDTQY

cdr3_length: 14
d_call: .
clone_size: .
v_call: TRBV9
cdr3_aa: ASSGPGTRGYNEQF

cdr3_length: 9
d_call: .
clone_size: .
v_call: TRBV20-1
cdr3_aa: SADRFGELF

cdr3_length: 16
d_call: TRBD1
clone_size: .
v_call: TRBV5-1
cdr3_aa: ASSLEPEGTGQVHEQF

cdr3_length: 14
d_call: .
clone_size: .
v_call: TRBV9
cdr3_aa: ASSSQGRGTNEKLF

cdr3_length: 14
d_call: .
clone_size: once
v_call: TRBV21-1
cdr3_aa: ASSRKNGVGDTEAF

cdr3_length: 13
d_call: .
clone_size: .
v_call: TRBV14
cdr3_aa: ASSQGQFSHYGYT

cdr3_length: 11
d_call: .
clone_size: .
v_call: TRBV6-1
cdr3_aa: ASTGYGDQPQH

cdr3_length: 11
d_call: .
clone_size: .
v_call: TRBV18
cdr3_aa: ASSPPISYEQY

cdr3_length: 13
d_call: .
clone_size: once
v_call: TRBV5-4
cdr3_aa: ASSLGSGGGETQY

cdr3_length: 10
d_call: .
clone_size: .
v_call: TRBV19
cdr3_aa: ASRQGPDTQY

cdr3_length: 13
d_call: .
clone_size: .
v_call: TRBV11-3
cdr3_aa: ASSQIGTLNTEAF

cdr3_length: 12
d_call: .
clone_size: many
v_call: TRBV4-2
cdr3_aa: ASSLGGSSYEQY

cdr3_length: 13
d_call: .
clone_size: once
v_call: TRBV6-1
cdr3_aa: ASSERQGFYNEQF

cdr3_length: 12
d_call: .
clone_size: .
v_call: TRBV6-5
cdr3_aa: ASSYGLNSYEQY

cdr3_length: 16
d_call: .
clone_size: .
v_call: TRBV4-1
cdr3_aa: ASSRIGRNKVGEDTQY

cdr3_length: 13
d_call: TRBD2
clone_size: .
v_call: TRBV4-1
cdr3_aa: ASSRVAGEVDTQY

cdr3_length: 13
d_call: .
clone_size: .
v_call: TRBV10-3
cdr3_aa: ASQQGPSGANVLT

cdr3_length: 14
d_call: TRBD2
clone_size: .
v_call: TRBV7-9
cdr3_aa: ASRSKAGGGNNEQF

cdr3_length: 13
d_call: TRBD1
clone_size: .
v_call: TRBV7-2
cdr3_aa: ASSPQQGAGNTIY

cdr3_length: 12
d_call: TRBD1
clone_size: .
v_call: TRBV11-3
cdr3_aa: ASSFWTGDTEAF

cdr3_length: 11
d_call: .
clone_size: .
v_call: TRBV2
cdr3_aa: ASSVAENYGYT

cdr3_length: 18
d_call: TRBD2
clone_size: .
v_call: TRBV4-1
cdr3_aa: ASSQAKGTSGGGNTGELF

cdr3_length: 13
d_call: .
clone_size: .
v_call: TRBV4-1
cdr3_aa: ASSQVEGQLTEAF

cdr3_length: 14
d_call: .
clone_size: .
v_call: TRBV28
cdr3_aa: ASSLSQGSYDYGYT

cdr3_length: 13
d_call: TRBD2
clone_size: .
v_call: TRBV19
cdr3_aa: ASSISAGASDTQY

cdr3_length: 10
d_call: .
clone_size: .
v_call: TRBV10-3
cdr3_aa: AAGLLLNEQF

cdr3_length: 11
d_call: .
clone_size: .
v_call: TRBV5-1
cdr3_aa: ASRGVSTDTQY

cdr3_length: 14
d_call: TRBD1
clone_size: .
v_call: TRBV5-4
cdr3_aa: ASSPGQGGRYSPLH

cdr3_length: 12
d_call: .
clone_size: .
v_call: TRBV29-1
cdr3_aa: SVAYGIASSEQY

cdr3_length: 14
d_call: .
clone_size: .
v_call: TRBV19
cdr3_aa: ASSMGQTPRRNGYT

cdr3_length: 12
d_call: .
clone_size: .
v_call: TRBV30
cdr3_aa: AWSFPGMGETQY

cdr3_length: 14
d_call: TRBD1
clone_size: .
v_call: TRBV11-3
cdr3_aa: ASSSRGDRVLDTQY

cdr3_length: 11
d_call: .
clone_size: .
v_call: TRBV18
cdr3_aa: ASSPNSNNEQF

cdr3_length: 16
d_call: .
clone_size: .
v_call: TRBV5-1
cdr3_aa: ASKRGGRERAIQETQY

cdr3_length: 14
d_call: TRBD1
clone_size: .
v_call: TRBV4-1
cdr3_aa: ASSPQGQGKDQPQH

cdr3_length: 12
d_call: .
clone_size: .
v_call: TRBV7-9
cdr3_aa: ASSSGRVGYGYT

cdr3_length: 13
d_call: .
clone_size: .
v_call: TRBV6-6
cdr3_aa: ASSYGTESNQPQH

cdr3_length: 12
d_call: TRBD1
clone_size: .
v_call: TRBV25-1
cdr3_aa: ASSQGQGTDTQY

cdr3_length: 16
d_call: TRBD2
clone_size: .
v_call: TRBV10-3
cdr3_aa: AISPGLAGARIGDEQF

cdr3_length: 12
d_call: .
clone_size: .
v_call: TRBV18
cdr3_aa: ASSPAGRTGELF

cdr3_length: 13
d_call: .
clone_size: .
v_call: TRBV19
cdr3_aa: ASSIAGAPYNEQF